This is a list of T cell receptor beta chains from one sample in a study of cytomegalovirus exposure and HLA in healthy donors. Sequencing used immunoSEQ multiplex PCR; TCRdb keeps in-frame clones, though not all of them. The sample consists of around 150,000 clones, roughly 86% of them appearing once. The sample consisted of PBMCs. The receptors come from a young man in good health and CMV-seropositive. CDR3s include the opening cysteine and the closing phenylalanine or tryptophan.

V: TRBV5-6; J: TRBJ2-3; CDR3: CASSLGRGGADTQYF
V: TRBV27; J: TRBJ1-5; CDR3: CASSLDSDRASANSNQPQHF
V: TRBV6-1; J: TRBJ2-7; CDR3: CASSEFWTDYSEQYF
V: TRBV9; J: TRBJ2-1; CDR3: CASSGDGGGEQFF
V: TRBV4-2; J: TRBJ2-1; CDR3: CASSQDSGGGPVNEQFF
V: TRBV10-3; J: TRBJ2-2; CDR3: CAISRDRGTGELFF
V: TRBV28; J: TRBJ2-3; CDR3: CASSLGGSRTDTQYF
V: TRBV27; J: TRBJ2-3; CDR3: CASSYLQTDTQYF
V: TRBV5-1; J: TRBJ2-1; CDR3: CASSHGTSEYNEQFF
V: TRBV5-1; J: TRBJ2-7; CDR3: CASRVGEFYEQYF
V: TRBV5-1; J: TRBJ2-3; CDR3: CASSPLSGAGGPTDTQYF
V: TRBV7-6; J: TRBJ2-6; CDR3: CASSLAGYTSGANVLTF